The source of this TCR beta chain is a study of CD8 T cells in ankylosing spondylitis. Study conclusions and caveats: Clones linked to the disease showed a CD8+ phenotype. They occurred at relatively low frequencies in peripheral blood. In reactive arthritis synovial fluid and blood, some motif variants had been reported before. Seemingly distinctive of ankylosing spondylitis blood was a TCR beta motif formed by eight highly homologous variants. The authors reported significant enrichment of disease-linked clones in matched ankylosing spondylitis synovial fluid.

As concerns this clonotype: The antigen remains undetermined.

MiXCR, applied by TCRdb to the 5' RACE reads, yields one record per CDR3 protein. The sample carries about 800,000 distinct CDR3 sequences, approximately 12% recorded once. V lost 0 bases, J lost 0 bases, and 7 bases lay in between. Germline V gives CDR1 DFQATT, CDR2 SNEGSKA (reference sequence). The CDR3 consists of 14 residues. The TCR comes from a male donor with ankylosing spondylitis. Input material: blood, either unsorted or a sorted T cell fraction (not recorded which). The rearrangement links TRBV20-1 to TRBJ2-3; D call uncertain. CDR3 in amino acids: CSARDDKSTDTQYF. CDR3 sequence (DNA): TGCAGTGCTAGAGACGACAAAAGCACAGATACGCAGTATTTT.